The T cell receptor (beta chain) described here comes from a study of OX40 agonist ivuxolimab in advanced cancers. Broader study findings: Among the lowest peripheral clonal expansion occurred in 0.1-3.0 mg/kg partial responders. Expanded clones tended on average to be more numerous among CD8+ T cells than CD4+. In a subset of nonresponders, normalized T-cell clonal expansion was also low. Expanded peripheral T cell antigen specificity was not determined.

As to this clone: What it binds is unknown.

Sequencing used immunoSEQ multiplex PCR; TCRdb keeps in-frame clones, though not all of them. The sample yields 45,000 to 55,000 clones, approximately 90% seen once. This CDR3 spans 16 amino acids. Germline V gene data show CDR1 as MGHDK and CDR2 as SYGVNS. The V gene end was trimmed by 0 bases and the J gene end by 5 bases; junction bases not matched to a gene: 6. This specimen consisted of CD4+ or CD8+ T cells sorted from blood, obtained in a trial of the OX40 agonist ivuxolimab. V gene TRBV25-1 combines with J gene TRBJ1-3; 8 bases align to TRBD1. The sequence was collected from an adult with an advanced solid tumor such as melanoma, head and neck, liver or kidney cancer. Here the CDR3 reads CASSEYRTGIRNTIYF. The CDR3 bases are TGTGCCAGCAGTGAATATAGGACAGGGATAAGAAACACCATATATTTT.